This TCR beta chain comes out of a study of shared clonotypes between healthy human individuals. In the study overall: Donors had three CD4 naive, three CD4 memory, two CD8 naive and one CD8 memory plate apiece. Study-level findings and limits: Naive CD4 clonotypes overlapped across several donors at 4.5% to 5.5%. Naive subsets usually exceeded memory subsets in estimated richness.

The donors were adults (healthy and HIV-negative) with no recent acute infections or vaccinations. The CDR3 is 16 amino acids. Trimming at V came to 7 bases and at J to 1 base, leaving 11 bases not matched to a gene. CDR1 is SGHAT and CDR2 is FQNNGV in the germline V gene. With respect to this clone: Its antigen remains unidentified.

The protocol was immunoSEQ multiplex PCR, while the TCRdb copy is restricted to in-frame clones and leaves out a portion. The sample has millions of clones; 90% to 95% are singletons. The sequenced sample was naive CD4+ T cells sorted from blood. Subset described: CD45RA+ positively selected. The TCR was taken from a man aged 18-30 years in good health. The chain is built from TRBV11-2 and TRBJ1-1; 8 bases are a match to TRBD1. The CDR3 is CASKGGDRGRNTEAFF. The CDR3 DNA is TGTGCCAGCAAAGGGGGAGACAGGGGAAGGAACACTGAAGCTTTCTTT.